This T cell receptor (beta chain) was retrieved from a study of a mutant IDH1 vaccine in newly diagnosed glioma. Of note for this clone: As yet, its antigen is unknown.

The data were produced by immunoSEQ multiplex PCR, yet TCRdb's version contains in-frame clones alone and is incomplete. The data hold roughly 110,000 clones, with 85% to 90% observed a single time. Time point given: week 11, during vaccination. Each vaccine dose was 300 ug of mutant IDH1 20-mer peptide, with topical imiquimod. New IDH1-mutant, ATRX-lost WHO grade 3 or 4 astrocytomas occurred in donors. Germline loops: CDR1 MNHEY, CDR2 SMNVEV (reference sequence). V was trimmed by 6 bases and J by 4 bases, leaving 10 bases between them. The CDR3 consists of 14 residues. V usage is TRBV27 and J usage is TRBJ2-6, with unresolved D. The receptor was derived from a woman aged 50 to 60 with glioma. The sequencing used PBMCs, collected from a glioma patient whose treatment included an IDH1 peptide vaccine. Here the CDR3 reads CASRGIAGANVLTF. The DNA of the CDR3 is TGTGCCAGCAGGGGGATCGCAGGGGCCAACGTCCTGACTTTC.